Following are 23 T cell receptor beta chains from one sample sequenced in a study of OX40 agonist ivuxolimab in advanced cancers. Assay used: immunoSEQ multiplex PCR; TCRdb lists only in-frame clones, some missing. Here the sample spans approximately 69,000 clones, approximately 90% being singletons. Specimen: CD4+ or CD8+ T cells sorted from blood, collected in a trial of the OX40 agonist ivuxolimab. These TCRs come from an adult with an advanced solid tumor such as melanoma, head and neck, liver or kidney cancer.

This clone showed up just once. The chain combines TRBV6-1 with TRBJ2-1; D unresolved. The germline CDR1 and CDR2 sequences are MNHNS and SASEGT. Trimming took 9 bases from V and 0 from J, leaving 18 bases between them. This CDR3 is 16 amino acids long. The CDR3 nucleotides are TGTGCCAGTAGAGAAAGACTCCTTACCTCCTACAATGAGCAGTTCTTC. This encodes CASRERLLTSYNEQFF.

The chain employs TRBV5-5 and TRBJ2-5; 8 bases fit TRBD2. The CDR3 totals 16 residues. Germline lookup yields CDR1 SGHKS and CDR2 YYEKEE (reference sequence). With 6 bases clipped from V and 0 bases from J, the junction kept 10 bases outside the gene matches. The CDR3 region is CASTPTSGLYQETQYF. In DNA form, the CDR3 reads TGTGCCAGCACCCCAACTAGCGGACTCTACCAAGAGACCCAGTACTTC.

The J gene is TRBJ2-7, the V gene TRBV28, with 10 bases that match TRBD2. Germline V gene data show CDR1 as MDHEN and CDR2 as SYDVKM. CDR3 length: 14 amino acids. Trimming took 9 bases from V and 5 from J; bases not matched to a gene: 10. CDR3 coding DNA: TGTGCCAGTCGTTTTAGCGGGAGGTTTAACGAGCAGTACTTC. The encoded protein is CASRFSGRFNEQYF.

The CDR3 DNA sequence: TGTGCCAGTAGGAGGACAGAAGCTACAAGGGGGGGCTATGCAACTAATGAAAAACTGTTTTTT. Its translation is CASRRTEATRGGYATNEKLFF. The V call is TRBV19, the J call TRBJ1-4, with D maybe TRBD1 (6 bases). This CDR3 comprises 21 residues. Germline values: CDR1 LNHDA, CDR2 SQIVND (reference sequence). V gave up 6 bases and J gave up 0 bases, with 29 bases separating them.

V is TRBV5-1 and J is TRBJ2-1, with 8 bases identical to TRBD2. The junction had 6 bases not matched to a gene; V was cut back by 5 bases and J by 5 bases. The CDR3 extends over 14 amino acids. Germline V gene lookup returns CDR1 SGHRS and CDR2 YFSETQ. CDR3: CASRSGTSNNEQFF. Written as DNA, the CDR3 is TGCGCCAGCAGATCCGGGACTAGTAACAATGAGCAGTTCTTC.

The CDR3 sequence is CATKSLNTEAFF. In DNA, the CDR3 is TGTGCCACGAAAAGCTTGAACACTGAAGCTTTCTTT. This chain links TRBV10-3 with TRBJ1-1; D gene ambiguous. Germline CDR1 reads ENHRY; CDR2 reads SYGVKD. This CDR3 comprises 12 residues. Between the trimmed V and J ends, which lost 10 bases and 0 bases, there was a span of 9 bases.

As regards this clone: An end of the junction does not agree with germline; a read error may underlie this. The chain has TRBV7-9 and TRBJ1-2; D unresolved. Germline-derived CDR1 and CDR2 are SEHNR and FQNEAQ (reference sequence). This CDR3 has 14 amino acids. Here the CDR3 DNA reads TGTGCCAGCAGTTTAGTCCACCAACAGTATGGCTACACCTTC. This gives the protein CASSLVHQQYGYTF.

The V gene is TRBV7-8, the J gene TRBJ2-6; D is unclear. CDR1 is SGHVS, CDR2 FQNEAQ, per germline. The V end lost 3 bases, the J end lost 9 bases, and 6 bases lay between the germline ends. This CDR3 is 12 amino acids long. The CDR3: CASSFRSNVLTF. The CDR3 DNA follows: TGTGCCAGCAGCTTTCGAAGCAACGTCCTGACTTTC.

The chain employs TRBV9 and TRBJ2-7; D is possibly TRBD2 (6 bases). V was pared by 2 bases and J by 2 bases, with 14 bases between. This CDR3 is 15 amino acids long. Per germline, CDR1 SGDLS and CDR2 YYNGEE. CDR3 nucleotides: TGTGCCAGCAGCGTCCTCGGGACTCCCGCCTACGAGCAGTACTTC. Amino acid sequence: CASSVLGTPAYEQYF.

The genes are TRBV10-3 and TRBJ2-5; 9 nucleotides align to TRBD1. CDR3 size: 17 residues. With 3 bases clipped from V and 5 bases from J, the junction kept 13 bases outside the gene matches. Per the germline V gene, CDR1 is ENHRY and CDR2 is SYGVKD. CDR3 nucleotide sequence: TGTGCCATCAGTGATAGGGGGGGACAGGGAAGCTGGGAGACCCAGTACTTC. Protein: CAISDRGGQGSWETQYF.

The chain recombines TRBV6-5 with TRBJ2-1, with a tentative D call TRBD2 (6 bases). The V end was cut by 0 bases, the J end by 7 bases, with 16 bases between. This CDR3 comprises 16 residues. Per the germline V gene, CDR1 is MNHEY and CDR2 is SVGAGI. The CDR3 coding sequence is TGTGCCAGCAGTTACTCACTAGCAAGACCAAAGAATGAGCAGTTCTTC. It yields the protein CASSYSLARPKNEQFF.

The chain combines TRBV18 with TRBJ1-3; D remains ambiguous. The CDR3 is made up of 16 amino acids. V was trimmed by 2 bases and J by 3 bases, leaving 14 bases between them. Per germline, CDR1 KGHSH and CDR2 LQKENI. Written as DNA, the CDR3 is TGTGCCAGCTCACCAGTATGGACCGACGGTGGAAACACCATATATTTT. It specifies CASSPVWTDGGNTIYF.

The CDR3 DNA reads as TGTGCCAGCAGTGAAGGGGGCACTGAAGCTTTCTTT. Its translation: CASSEGGTEAFF. This chain links TRBV6-5 with TRBJ1-1, with D tentatively TRBD1 (6 bases). Trimming took off 5 bases at V and 4 bases at J, with 8 bases between the two ends. The CDR3 spans 12 residues. Germline values: CDR1 MNHEY, CDR2 SVGAGI.

A word on this clone: The same CDR3 can be traced to other DNA sequences in this sample. The chain recombines TRBV5-1 with TRBJ2-7; 7 bases are shared with TRBD1. Looked up from germline, CDR1 is SGHRS and CDR2 is YFSETQ. This CDR3 comprises 13 residues. V lost 2 bases to trimming and J lost 3 bases; unmatched junction nucleotides: 2. The chain's CDR3 is CASSFRDSYEQYF. CDR3 bases: TGCGCCAGCAGCTTCCGGGACAGCTACGAGCAGTACTTC.

In this sample, this clone turned up once. The chain links TRBV10-3 to TRBJ1-2, with a tentative D call TRBD1 (6 bases). Germline values: CDR1 ENHRY, CDR2 SYGVKD. Trimming took off 1 base at V and 2 bases at J, with 11 bases between the two ends. This CDR3 has 15 amino acids. In DNA form, the CDR3 reads TGTGCCATCAGTGAGTTCCCGGGGGGCAACTATGGCTACACCTTC. It yields the protein CAISEFPGGNYGYTF.

The rearrangement links TRBV7-8 to TRBJ2-6; D is perhaps TRBD2 (5 bases). The V end was cut by 1 base, the J end by 0 bases, with 10 bases between. Germline values: CDR1 SGHVS, CDR2 FQNEAQ. CDR3 length: 17 residues. The CDR3 nucleotides read TGTGCCAGCAGCTTAGGGCTAGCCTACTCTGGGGCCAACGTCCTGACTTTC. Its translation: CASSLGLAYSGANVLTF. The whole variable domain, filled in from reference TRBV7-8 and TRBJ2-6, reads GAGVSQSPRYKVAKRGQDVALRCDPISGHVSLFWYQQALGQGPEFLTYFQNEAQLDKSGLPSDRFFAERPEGSVSTLKIQRTQQEDSAVYLCASSLGLAYSGANVLTFGAGSRLTVL.

The chain carries TRBV19 and TRBJ1-1, with a possible D match to TRBD1 (6 bases). Trimming cost V 3 bases and J 0 bases, with 11 bases left between them. CDR3 length: 15 residues. From germline, CDR1 is LNHDA and CDR2 SQIVND (reference sequence). The CDR3 spells CASSIRGQLNTEAFF. The CDR3 DNA sequence: TGTGCCAGTAGTATCAGAGGACAGTTGAACACTGAAGCTTTCTTT.

The chain employs TRBV14 and TRBJ1-2; no clear D. The germline V gene encodes CDR1 SGHDN and CDR2 FVKESK. The CDR3 covers 14 residues. V shed 1 base and J shed 4 bases, with 10 bases lying between them. Here the CDR3 reads CASSQAPGTYGYTF. In DNA, the CDR3 is TGTGCCAGCAGCCAAGCCCCAGGTACCTATGGCTACACCTTC.

This clone was found once. This chain uses TRBV27 with TRBJ1-1; D unclear. CDR3 size: 13 residues. Trimming removed 8 bases from V and 5 bases from J, with 15 bases in between. Per the germline V gene, CDR1 is MNHEY and CDR2 is SMNVEV (reference sequence). The chain's CDR3 is CASGPLAGTEAFF. CDR3 nucleotides: TGTGCCAGCGGCCCTCTGGCGGGGACTGAAGCTTTCTTT.

The rearrangement joins TRBV5-1 to TRBJ1-5, with D unresolved. Looked up from germline, CDR1 is SGHRS and CDR2 is YFSETQ. The CDR3 runs to 16 residues. V dropped 1 base and J dropped 0 bases, with 11 bases sitting between them. CDR3 protein: CASSLLLRLSNQPQHF. The CDR3 nucleotides read TGCGCCAGCAGCTTGTTGCTTCGGCTTAGCAATCAGCCCCAGCATTTT.

This chain links TRBV30 with TRBJ1-4; D is possibly TRBD1 (6 bases). CDR1 is GTSNPN and CDR2 is SVGIG in the germline V gene (reference sequence). V shed 1 base and J shed 4 bases, with 13 bases lying between them. This CDR3 is 15 amino acids long. This CDR3 is CAWSGLGGYNEKLFF. In DNA, the CDR3 is TGTGCCTGGAGTGGCCTCGGGGGCTATAATGAAAAACTGTTTTTT.

This rearrangement joins TRBV5-6 to TRBJ2-5; 11 nucleotides match TRBD2. Germline lookup yields CDR1 SGHDT and CDR2 YYEEEE. There are 15 residues in the CDR3. V lost 3 bases to trimming and J lost 4 bases; unmatched junction nucleotides: 5. CDR3 coding DNA: TGTGCCAGCAGCTCTCTAGCGGGAGGAGGAGAGACCCAGTACTTC. Protein sequence: CASSSLAGGGETQYF.

CDR3 DNA: TGTGCCAGCACTCTCGGAGGTTCCTCCTATAATTCACCCCTCCACTTT. Translating gives CASTLGGSSYNSPLHF. The chain is built from TRBV13 and TRBJ1-6, with D hard to call. Germline assignment: CDR1 PRHDT and CDR2 FYEKMQ (reference sequence). The CDR3 consists of 16 residues. V was shortened by 7 bases and J by 0 bases, with 13 bases between the two germline ends.